This T cell receptor (beta chain) comes out of a study of T cells in Graves' hyperthyroidism and ophthalmopathy. This clonotype was recorded many times. Regions amplified from RNA transcripts were the TCR beta CDR3 regions. Using the HTBI primer set, a first-round RT-PCR was run on the TCR CDR3. TCRdb itself ran the multiplex PCR reads through MiXCR, one entry per CDR3 protein. The sample lists about 700,000 distinct CDR3 sequences, 40% to 55% occurring once. V shed 1 base and J shed 3 bases, with 9 bases lying between them. The CDR3 is 14 amino acids. CDR1 and CDR2 from the germline V gene are SGHTA and FQGNSA.

This sequence originates from an adult man with Graves' disease, either hyperthyroidism or ophthalmopathy (not recorded which). The chain uses TRBV7-2 and TRBJ1-1; D not resolved. Sequences were obtained from peripheral blood or thyroid tissue (not recorded which). DNA for the CDR3: TGTGCCAGCAGCTTAGATTCGGTGCACACTGAAGCTTTCTTT. It is translated as CASSLDSVHTEAFF.